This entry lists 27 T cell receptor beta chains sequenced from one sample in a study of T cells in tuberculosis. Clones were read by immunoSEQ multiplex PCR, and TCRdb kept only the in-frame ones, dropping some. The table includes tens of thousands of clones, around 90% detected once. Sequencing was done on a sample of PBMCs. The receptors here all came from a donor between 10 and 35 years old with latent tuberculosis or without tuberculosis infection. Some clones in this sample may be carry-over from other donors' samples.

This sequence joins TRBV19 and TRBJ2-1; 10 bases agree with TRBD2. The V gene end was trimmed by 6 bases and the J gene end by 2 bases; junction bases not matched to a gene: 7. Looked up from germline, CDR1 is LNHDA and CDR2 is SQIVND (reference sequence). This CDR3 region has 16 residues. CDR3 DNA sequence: TGTGCCAGTAGCAAATCTAGCGGGGGTACCTACAATGAGCAGTTCTTC. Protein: CASSKSSGGTYNEQFF.

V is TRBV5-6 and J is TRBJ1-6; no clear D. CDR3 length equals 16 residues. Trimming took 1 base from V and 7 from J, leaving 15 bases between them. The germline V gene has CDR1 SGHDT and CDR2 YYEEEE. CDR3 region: CASSLTPGFGNSPLHF. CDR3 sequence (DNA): TGTGCCAGCAGCTTGACCCCGGGATTTGGGAATTCACCCCTCCACTTT.

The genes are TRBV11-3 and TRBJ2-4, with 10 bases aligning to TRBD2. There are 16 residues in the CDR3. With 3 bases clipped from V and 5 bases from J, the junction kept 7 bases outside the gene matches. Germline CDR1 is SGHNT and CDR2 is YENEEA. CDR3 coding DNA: TGTGCCAGCAGCTTGACGTCGACTAGCGGGCAAAACATTCAGTACTTC. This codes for CASSLTSTSGQNIQYF.

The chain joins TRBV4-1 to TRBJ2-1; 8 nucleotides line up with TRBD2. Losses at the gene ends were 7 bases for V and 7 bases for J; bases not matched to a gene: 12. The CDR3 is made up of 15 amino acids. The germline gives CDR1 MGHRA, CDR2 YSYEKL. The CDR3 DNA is TGCGCCAGCACAGCGGGGGCTCAGGATGGTAATGAGCAGTTCTTC. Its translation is CASTAGAQDGNEQFF.

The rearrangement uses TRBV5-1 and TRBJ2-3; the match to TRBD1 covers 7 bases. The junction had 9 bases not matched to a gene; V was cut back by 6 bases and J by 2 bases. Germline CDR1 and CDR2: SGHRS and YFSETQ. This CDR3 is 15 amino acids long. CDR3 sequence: CASKTRGRATDTQYF. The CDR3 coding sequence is TGCGCCAGCAAGACGAGGGGGCGGGCCACAGATACGCAGTATTTT.

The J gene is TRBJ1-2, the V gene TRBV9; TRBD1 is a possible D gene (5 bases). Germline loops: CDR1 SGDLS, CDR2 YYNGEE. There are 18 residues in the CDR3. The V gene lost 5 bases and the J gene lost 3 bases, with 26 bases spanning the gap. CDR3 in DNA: TGTGCCAGCAGAACGAGAGGAACAGGCCCACAGAGGTACTATGGCTACACCTTC. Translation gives CASRTRGTGPQRYYGYTF.

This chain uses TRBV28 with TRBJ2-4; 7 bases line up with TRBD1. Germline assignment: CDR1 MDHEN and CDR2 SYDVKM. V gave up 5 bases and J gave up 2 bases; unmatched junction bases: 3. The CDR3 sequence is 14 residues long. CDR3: CASSVTGPKNIQYF. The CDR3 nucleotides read TGTGCCAGCAGTGTGACAGGGCCCAAAAACATTCAGTACTTC.

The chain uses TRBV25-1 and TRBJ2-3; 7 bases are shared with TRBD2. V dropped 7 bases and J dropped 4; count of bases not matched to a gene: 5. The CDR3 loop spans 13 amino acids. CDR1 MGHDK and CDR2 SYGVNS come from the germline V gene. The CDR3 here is CASTGLVPDTQYF. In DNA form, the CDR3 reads TGTGCCAGCACCGGACTAGTTCCAGATACGCAGTATTTT.

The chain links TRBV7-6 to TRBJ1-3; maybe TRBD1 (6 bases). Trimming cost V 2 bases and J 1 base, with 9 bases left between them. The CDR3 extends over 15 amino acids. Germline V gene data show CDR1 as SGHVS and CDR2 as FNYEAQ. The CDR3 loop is CASSLRGGSGNTIYF. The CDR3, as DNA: TGTGCCAGCAGCTTAAGGGGGGGATCTGGAAACACCATATATTTT. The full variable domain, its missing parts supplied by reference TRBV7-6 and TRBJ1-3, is GAGVSQSPRYKVTKRGQDVALRCDPISGHVSLYWYRQALGQGPEFLTYFNYEAQQDKSGLPNDRFSAERPEGSISTLTIQRTEQRDSAMYRCASSLRGGSGNTIYFGEGSWLTVV.

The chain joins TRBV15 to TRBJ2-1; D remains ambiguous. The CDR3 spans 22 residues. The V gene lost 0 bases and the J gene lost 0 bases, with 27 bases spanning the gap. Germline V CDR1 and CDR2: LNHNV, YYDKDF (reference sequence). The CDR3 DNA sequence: TGTGCCACCAGCAGAGATCTCGTGCCCTTGTTGTTCTGGGCGAGCTCCTACAATGAGCAGTTCTTC. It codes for CATSRDLVPLLFWASSYNEQFF.

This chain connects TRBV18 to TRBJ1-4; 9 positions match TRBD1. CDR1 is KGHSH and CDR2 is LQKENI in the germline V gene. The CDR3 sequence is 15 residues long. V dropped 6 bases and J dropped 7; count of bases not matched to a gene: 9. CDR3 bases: TGTGCCAGCTCCCCGGGACAGGGTCGGGGTGAAAAACTGTTTTTT. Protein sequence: CASSPGQGRGEKLFF. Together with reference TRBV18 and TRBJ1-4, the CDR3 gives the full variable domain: NAGVMQNPRHLVRRRGQEARLRCSPMKGHSHVYWYRQLPEEGLKFMVYLQKENIIDESGMPKERFSAEFPKEGPSILRIQQVVRGDSAAYFCASSPGQGRGEKLFFGSGTQLSVL.

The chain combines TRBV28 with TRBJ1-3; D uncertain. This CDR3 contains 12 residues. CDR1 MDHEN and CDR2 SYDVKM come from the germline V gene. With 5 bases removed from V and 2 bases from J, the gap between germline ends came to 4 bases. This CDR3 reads CASSLPGNTIYF. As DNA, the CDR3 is TGTGCCAGCAGTCTACCTGGAAACACCATATATTTT.

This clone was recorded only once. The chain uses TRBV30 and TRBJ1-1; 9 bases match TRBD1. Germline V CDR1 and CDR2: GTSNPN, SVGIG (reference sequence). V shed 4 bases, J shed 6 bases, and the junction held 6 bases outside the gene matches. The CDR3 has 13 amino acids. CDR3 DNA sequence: TGTGCCTGGATATACAGGGGGCGGGCTGAAGCTTTCTTT. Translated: CAWIYRGRAEAFF.

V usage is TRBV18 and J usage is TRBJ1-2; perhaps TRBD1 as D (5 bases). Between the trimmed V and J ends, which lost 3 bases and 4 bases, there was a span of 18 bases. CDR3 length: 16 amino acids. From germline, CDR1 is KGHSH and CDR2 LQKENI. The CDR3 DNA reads TGTGCCAGCTCACCGTCTGGGCAGGGAGGAGGCTATGGCTACACCTTC. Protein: CASSPSGQGGGYGYTF.

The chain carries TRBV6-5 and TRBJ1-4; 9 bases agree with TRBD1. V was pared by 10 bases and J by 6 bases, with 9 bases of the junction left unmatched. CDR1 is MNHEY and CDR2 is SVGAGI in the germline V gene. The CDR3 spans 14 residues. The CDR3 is CATGQRTGDEKLFF. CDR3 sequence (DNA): TGTGCCACCGGGCAACGGACAGGGGATGAAAAACTGTTTTTT.

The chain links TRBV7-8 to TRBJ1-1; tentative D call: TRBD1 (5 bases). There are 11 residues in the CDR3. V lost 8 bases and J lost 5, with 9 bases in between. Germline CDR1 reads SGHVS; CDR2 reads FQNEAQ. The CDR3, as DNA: TGTGCCAGCCAACGGGGGACTGAAGCTTTCTTT. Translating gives CASQRGTEAFF.

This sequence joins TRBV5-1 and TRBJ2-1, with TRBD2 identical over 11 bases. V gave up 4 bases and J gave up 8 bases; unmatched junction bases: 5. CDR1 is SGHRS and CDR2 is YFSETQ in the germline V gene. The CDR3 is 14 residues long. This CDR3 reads CASSVTSGSDEQFF. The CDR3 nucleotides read TGCGCCAGCAGCGTAACTAGCGGGAGTGATGAGCAGTTCTTC.

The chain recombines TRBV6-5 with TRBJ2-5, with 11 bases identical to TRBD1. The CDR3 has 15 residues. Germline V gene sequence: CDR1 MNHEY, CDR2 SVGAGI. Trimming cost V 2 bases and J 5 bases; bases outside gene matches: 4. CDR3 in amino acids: CASSYVGTGGETQYF. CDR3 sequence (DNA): TGTGCCAGCAGTTACGTCGGGACAGGGGGGGAGACCCAGTACTTC.

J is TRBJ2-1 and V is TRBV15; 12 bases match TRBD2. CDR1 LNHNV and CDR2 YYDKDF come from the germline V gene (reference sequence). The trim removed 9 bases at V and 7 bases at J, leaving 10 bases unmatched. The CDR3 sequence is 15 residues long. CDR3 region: CATEGLAGGENEQFF. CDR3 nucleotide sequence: TGTGCCACTGAAGGGCTAGCGGGAGGGGAAAATGAGCAGTTCTTC.

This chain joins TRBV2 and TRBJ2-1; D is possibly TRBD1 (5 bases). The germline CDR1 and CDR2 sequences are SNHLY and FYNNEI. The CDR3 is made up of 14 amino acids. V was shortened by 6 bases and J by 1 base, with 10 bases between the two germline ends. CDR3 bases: TGTGCCAGCAGGACAGCACCTTCCTACAATGAGCAGTTCTTC. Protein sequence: CASRTAPSYNEQFF. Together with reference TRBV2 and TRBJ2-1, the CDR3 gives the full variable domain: EPEVTQTPSHQVTQMGQEVILRCVPISNHLYFYWYRQILGQKVEFLVSFYNNEISEKSEIFDDQFSVERPDGSNFTLKIRSTKLEDSAMYFCASRTAPSYNEQFFGPGTRLTVL.

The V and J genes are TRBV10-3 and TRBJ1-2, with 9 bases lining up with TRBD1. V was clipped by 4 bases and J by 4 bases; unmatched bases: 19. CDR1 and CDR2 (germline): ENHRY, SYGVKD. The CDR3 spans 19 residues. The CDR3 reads CAISASPGTERQGVYGYTF. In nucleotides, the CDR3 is TGTGCCATCAGTGCTTCCCCGGGAACGGAGAGACAGGGGGTCTATGGCTACACCTTC.

CDR3 in amino acids: CAINTGEGAYEQYF. The CDR3 DNA reads TGTGCCATCAATACCGGAGAAGGGGCCTACGAGCAGTACTTC. The V and J genes are TRBV10-3 and TRBJ2-7, with TRBD1 as a possible D gene (5 bases). The CDR3 covers 14 residues. Germline-derived CDR1 and CDR2 are ENHRY and SYGVKD. The V and J ends lost 7 bases and 2 bases respectively, with 15 bases between them.

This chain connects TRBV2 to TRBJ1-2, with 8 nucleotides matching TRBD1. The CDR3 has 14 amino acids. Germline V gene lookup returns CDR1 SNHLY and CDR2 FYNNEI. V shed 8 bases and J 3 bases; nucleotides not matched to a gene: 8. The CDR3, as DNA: TGTGCCAGCTATCGGACAGGGCCCTACTATGGCTACACCTTC. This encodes CASYRTGPYYGYTF.

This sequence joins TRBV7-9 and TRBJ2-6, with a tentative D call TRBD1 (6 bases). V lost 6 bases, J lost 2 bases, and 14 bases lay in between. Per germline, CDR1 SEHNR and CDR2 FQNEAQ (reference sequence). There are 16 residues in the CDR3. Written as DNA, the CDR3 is TGTGCCAGCAGTCCAACAGGGCACCCTGGGGCCAACGTCCTGACTTTC. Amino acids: CASSPTGHPGANVLTF.

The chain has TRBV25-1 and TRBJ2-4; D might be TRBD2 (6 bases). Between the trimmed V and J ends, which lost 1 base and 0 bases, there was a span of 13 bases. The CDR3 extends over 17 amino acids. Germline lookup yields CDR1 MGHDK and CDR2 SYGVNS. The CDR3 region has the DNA TGTGCCAGCAGTGAATCGGGAGAAGAACTAGCCAAAAACATTCAGTACTTC. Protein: CASSESGEELAKNIQYF.

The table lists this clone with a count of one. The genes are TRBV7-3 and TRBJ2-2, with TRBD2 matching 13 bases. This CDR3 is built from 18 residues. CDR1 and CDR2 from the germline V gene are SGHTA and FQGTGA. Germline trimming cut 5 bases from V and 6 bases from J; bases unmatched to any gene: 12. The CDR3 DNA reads TGTGCCAGCAGCGTGGTCGGACTAGCGGGAGTGTTCGCCGGGGAGCTGTTTTTT. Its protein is CASSVVGLAGVFAGELFF.

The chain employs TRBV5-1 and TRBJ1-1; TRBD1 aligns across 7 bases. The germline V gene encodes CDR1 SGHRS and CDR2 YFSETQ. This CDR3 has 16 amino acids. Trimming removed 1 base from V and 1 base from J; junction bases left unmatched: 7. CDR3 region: CASSLRGGQANTEAFF. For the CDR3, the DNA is TGCGCCAGCAGCTTGAGGGGCGGACAGGCGAACACTGAAGCTTTCTTT.